The next 3 T cell receptor beta chains were all read from a single sample in a study of T cells after yellow fever vaccination. TCRdb processed the 5' RACE reads anew with MiXCR; each CDR3 protein has one entry. There are a few hundred thousand distinct CDR3 sequences in the sample; around 8.1% occur only once, and 15% to 20% lies in the top ten. The specimen comprised PBMCs, sampled approximately 47 days after the first yellow fever vaccination. The receptors derive from a man in his late teens or twenties who received the YFV17D yellow fever vaccine.

This clonotype was picked up a small number of times. The chain employs TRBV27 and TRBJ2-1; D might be TRBD2 (6 bases). V was shortened by 0 bases and J by 9 bases, with 24 bases between the two germline ends. Per the germline V gene, CDR1 is MNHEY and CDR2 is SMNVEV (reference sequence). This CDR3 is 18 amino acids long. The CDR3 reads CASSLSIIADGIVGEQFF. DNA for the CDR3: TGTGCCAGCAGTTTATCGATTATAGCGGACGGAATAGTGGGTGAGCAGTTCTTC.

This clonotype has only a few counts. This chain connects TRBV2 to TRBJ2-1; D unclear. This CDR3 has 14 amino acids. CDR1 and CDR2 (germline): SNHLY, FYNNEI. V lost 4 bases and J 0 bases, leaving 7 bases between the germline ends. CDR3 region: CASSGRASYNEQFF. In DNA form, the CDR3 reads TGTGCCAGCAGTGGCAGAGCCTCCTACAATGAGCAGTTCTTC.

The chain is built from TRBV5-1 and TRBJ2-1, with 7 bases matching TRBD1. After removal of 5 bases from V and 5 bases from J, the junction contained 7 bases not matched to a gene. Germline values: CDR1 SGHRS, CDR2 YFSETQ. The CDR3 is 14 residues long. CDR3 in DNA: TGCGCCAGCAGGCCTGGGACAGTCGACAATGAGCAGTTCTTC. Its protein is CASRPGTVDNEQFF.